This T cell receptor (beta chain) was recovered during a study of Ad26.COV2.S vaccination and SARS-CoV-2 variants. As for the study in general: By the intramuscular route, Ad26.COV2.S was given once, or twice 56 days apart.

CDR3 length: 14 amino acids. Trimming removed 5 bases from V and 0 bases from J, with 7 bases in between. CDR1 MRHNA and CDR2 SNTAGT come from the germline V gene. Profiled with immunoSEQ multiplex PCR; TCRdb holds only in-frame clones, not every one. The table records fewer than 500,000 clones, 90% of them present only once. Noted treatment: around 19 received Ad26.COV2.S at low or high dose, single or two shots; a few received placebo; per-sample allocation not given. Sampling was performed 63 days after the first vaccine or placebo injection. This specimen was peripheral blood, taken in a trial of Ad26.COV2.S vaccine versus placebo. The V and J genes are TRBV6-4 and TRBJ2-2; D remains unclear. The TCR comes from a person aged 18-65 years who received the Ad26.COV2.S COVID-19 vaccine or a placebo. The CDR3 protein is CASSRHANTGELFF. CDR3 coding DNA: TGTGCCAGCAGTAGACACGCGAACACCGGGGAGCTGTTTTTT.